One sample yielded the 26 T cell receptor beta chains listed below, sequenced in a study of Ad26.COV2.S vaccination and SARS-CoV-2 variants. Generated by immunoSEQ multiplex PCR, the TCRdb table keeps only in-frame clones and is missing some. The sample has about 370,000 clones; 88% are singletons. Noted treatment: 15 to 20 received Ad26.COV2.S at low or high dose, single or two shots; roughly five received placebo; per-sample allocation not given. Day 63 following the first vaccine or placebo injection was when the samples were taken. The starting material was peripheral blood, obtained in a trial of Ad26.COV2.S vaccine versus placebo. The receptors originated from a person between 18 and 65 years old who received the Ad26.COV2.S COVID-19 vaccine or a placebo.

Here the CDR3 DNA reads TGCGCCAGCAGTCAATCCCGGGGACAGGGGGCGTCGTCCAACTATGGCTACACCTTC. Translation: CASSQSRGQGASSNYGYTF. The J gene is TRBJ1-2, the V gene TRBV23-1, with 12 bases aligning to TRBD1. TRBV23-1 is recorded as an ORF, its role being uncertain. CDR3 length: 19 residues. V lost 0 bases to trimming and J lost 2 bases; unmatched junction nucleotides: 10.

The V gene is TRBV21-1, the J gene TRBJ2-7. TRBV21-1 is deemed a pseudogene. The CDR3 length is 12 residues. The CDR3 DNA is TGTGCCGGAACGGGACCTACCTACGAGCAGTACTTC. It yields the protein CAGTGPTYEQYF.

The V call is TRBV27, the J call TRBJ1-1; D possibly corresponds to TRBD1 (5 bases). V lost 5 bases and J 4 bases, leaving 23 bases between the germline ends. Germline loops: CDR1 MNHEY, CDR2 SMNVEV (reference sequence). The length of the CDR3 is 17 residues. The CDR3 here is CASSPQYEGLGGTEAFF. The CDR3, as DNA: TGTGCCAGCAGTCCCCAGTATGAGGGGCTGGGCGGCACTGAAGCTTTCTTT.

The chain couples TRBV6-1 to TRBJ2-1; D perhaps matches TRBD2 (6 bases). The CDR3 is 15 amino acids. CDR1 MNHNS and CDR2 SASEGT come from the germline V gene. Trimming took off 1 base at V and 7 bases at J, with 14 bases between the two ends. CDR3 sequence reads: CASSEGTDYGNEQFF. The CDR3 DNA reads TGTGCCAGCAGTGAAGGGACGGACTACGGGAATGAGCAGTTCTTC.

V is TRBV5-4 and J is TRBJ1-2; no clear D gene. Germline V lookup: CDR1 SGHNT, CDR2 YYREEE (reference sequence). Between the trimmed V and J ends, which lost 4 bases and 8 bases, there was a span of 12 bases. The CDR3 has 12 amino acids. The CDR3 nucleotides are TGTGCCAGCAGCGCGTACGGTGCGGGCTACACCTTC. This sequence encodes CASSAYGAGYTF.

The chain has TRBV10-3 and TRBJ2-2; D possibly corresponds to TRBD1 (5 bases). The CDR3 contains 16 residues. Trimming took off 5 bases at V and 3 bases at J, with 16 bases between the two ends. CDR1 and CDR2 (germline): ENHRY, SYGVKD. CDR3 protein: CAISKYTLRDTGELFF. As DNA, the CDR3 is TGTGCCATCAGTAAGTACACCCTCAGGGACACCGGGGAGCTGTTTTTT.

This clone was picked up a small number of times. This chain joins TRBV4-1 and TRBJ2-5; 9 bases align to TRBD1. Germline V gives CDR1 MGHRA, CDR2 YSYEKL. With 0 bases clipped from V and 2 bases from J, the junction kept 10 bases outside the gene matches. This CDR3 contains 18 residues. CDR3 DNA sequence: TGCGCCAGCAGCCAAGATTGGACCGGGACAGGGCGACAAGAGACCCAGTACTTC. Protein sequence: CASSQDWTGTGRQETQYF.

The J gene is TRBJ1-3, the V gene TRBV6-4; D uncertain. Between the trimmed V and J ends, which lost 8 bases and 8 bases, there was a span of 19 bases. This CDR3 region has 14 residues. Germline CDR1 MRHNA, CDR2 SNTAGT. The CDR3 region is CASPPQLKADTIYF. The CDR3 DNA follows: TGTGCCAGCCCCCCACAGTTGAAGGCGGACACCATATATTTT.

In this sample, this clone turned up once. CDR3: CASRGAELKARGYTF. The CDR3 DNA is TGTGCGTCTAGAGGGGCAGAATTAAAGGCGAGGGGCTACACCTTC. This rearrangement joins TRBV6-5 to TRBJ1-2; weak D call: TRBD1 (5 bases). The CDR3 runs 15 residues. Germline CDR1 and CDR2: MNHEY and SVGAGI.

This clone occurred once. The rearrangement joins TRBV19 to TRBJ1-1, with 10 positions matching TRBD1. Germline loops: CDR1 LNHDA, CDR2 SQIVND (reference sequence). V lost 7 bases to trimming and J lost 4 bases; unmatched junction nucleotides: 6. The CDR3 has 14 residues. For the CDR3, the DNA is TGTGCCAGTACCCTAGGGACAGGGGCCACTGAAGCTTTCTTT. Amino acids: CASTLGTGATEAFF.

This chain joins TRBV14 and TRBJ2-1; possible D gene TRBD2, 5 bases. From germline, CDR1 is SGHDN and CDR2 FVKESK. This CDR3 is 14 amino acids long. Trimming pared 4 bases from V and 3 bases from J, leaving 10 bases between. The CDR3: CASSPGMGYNEQFF. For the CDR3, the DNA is TGTGCCAGCAGCCCCGGGATGGGCTACAATGAGCAGTTCTTC.

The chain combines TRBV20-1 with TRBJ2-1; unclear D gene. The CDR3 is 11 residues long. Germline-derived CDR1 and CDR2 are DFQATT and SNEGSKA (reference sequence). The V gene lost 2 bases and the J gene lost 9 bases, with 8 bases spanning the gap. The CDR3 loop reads CSARMGGEQFF. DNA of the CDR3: TGCAGTGCTAGAATGGGTGGTGAGCAGTTCTTC.

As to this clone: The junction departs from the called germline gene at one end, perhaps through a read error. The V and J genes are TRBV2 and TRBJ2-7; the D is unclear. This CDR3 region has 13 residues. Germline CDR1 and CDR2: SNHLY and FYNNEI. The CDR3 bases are TGTGCCATCAGTGATGATAGATACTACGAGCAGTACTTC. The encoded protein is CAISDDRYYEQYF.

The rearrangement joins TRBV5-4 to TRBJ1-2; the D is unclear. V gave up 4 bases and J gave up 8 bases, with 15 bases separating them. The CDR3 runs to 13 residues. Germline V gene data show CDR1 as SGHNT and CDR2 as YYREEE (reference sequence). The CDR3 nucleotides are TGTGCCAGCAGCCAAGGGAGGGATCGGGGCTACACCTTC. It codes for CASSQGRDRGYTF.

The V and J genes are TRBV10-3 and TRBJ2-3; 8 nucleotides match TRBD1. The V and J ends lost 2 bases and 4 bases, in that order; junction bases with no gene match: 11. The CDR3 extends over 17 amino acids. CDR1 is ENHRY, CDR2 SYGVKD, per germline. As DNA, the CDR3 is TGTGCCATCAGTGAGCTCGGTGCGGGACAGGACCCAGATACGCAGTATTTT. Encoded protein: CAISELGAGQDPDTQYF.

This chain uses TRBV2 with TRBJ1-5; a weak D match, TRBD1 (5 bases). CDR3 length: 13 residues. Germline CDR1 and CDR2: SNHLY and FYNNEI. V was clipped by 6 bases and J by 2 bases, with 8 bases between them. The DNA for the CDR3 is TGTGCCAGCAGGTTGGGGCGCAATCAGCCCCAGCATTTT. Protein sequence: CASRLGRNQPQHF.

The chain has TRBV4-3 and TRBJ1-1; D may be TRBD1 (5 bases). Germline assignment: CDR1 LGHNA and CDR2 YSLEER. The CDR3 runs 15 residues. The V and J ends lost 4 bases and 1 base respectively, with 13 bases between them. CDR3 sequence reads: CASSLTVGGNTEAFF. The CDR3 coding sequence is TGCGCCAGCAGCCTCACGGTCGGGGGGAACACTGAAGCTTTCTTT.

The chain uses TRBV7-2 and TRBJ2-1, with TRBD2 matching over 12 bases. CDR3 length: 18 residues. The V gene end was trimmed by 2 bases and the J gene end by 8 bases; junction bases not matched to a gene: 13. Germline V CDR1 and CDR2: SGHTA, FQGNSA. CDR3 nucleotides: TGTGCCAGCAGCTTATTTATGCCTAGCGGGGGGGCCTCCCATGAGCAGTTCTTC. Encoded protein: CASSLFMPSGGASHEQFF.

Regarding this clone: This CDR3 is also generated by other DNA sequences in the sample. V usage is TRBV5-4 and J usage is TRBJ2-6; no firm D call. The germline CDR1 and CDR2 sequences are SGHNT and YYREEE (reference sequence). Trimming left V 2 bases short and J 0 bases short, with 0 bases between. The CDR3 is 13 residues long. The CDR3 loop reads CASSFSGANVLTF. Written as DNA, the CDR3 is TGTGCCAGCAGCTTCTCTGGGGCCAACGTCCTGACTTTC.

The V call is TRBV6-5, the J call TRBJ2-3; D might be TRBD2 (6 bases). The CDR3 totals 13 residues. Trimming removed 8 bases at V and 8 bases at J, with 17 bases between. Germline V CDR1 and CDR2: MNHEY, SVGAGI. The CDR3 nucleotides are TGTGCCAGCGCCACGTACGGGCGGGGTACGCAGTATTTT. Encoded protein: CASATYGRGTQYF.

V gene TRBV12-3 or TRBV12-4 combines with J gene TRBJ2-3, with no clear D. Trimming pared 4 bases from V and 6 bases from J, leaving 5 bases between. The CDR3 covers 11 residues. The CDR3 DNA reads TGTGCCAGCAGTTCTCGGGATACGCAGTATTTT. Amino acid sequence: CASSSRDTQYF.

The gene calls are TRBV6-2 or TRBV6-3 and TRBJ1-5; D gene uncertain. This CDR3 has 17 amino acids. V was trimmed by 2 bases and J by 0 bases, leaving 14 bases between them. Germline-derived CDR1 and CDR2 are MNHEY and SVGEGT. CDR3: CASSYGWGSYSNQPQHF. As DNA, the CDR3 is TGTGCCAGCAGTTACGGATGGGGAAGCTATAGCAATCAGCCCCAGCATTTT.

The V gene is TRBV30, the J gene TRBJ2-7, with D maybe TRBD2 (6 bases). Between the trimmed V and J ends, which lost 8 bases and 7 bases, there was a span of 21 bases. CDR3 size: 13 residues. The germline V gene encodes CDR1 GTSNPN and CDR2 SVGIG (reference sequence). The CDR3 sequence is CATSLAALGEQYF. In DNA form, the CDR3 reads TGTGCCACCTCTTTAGCGGCCCTAGGGGAGCAGTACTTC.

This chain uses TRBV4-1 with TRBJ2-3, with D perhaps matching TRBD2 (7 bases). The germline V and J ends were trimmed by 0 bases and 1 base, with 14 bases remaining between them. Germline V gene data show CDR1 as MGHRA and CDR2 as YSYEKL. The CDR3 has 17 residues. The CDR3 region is CASSQEVGGGRTDTQYF. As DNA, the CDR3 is TGCGCCAGCAGCCAAGAAGTCGGCGGGGGCCGCACAGATACGCAGTATTTT.

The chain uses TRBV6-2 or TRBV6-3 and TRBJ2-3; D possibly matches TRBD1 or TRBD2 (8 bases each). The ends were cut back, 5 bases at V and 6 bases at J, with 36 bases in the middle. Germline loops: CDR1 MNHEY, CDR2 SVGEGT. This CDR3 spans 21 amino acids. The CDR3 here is CASSIPNGQGRAGAASDTQYF. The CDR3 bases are TGTGCCAGCAGTATCCCAAATGGACAGGGCCGAGCGGGGGCCGCCTCGGATACGCAGTATTTT.

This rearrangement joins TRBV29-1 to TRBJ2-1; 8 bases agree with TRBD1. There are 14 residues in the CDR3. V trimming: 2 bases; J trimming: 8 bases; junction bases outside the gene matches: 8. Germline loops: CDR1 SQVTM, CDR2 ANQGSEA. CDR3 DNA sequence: TGCAGCGTTGAAAGGGGAGACAGGGGTCATGAGCAGTTCTTC. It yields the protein CSVERGDRGHEQFF.